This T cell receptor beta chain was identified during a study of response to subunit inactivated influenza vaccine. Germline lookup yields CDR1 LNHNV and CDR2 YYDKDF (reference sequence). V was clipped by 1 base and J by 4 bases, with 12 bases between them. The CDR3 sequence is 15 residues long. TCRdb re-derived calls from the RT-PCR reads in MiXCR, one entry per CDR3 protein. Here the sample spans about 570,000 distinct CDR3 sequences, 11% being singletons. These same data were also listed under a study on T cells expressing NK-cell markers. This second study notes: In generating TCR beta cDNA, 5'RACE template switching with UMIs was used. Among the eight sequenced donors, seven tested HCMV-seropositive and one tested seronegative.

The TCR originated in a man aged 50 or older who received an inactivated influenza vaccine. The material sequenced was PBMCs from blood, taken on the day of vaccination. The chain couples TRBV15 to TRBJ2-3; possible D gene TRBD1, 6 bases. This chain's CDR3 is CATSRGRDKADTQYF. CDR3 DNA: TGTGCCACCAGCAGAGGACGGGACAAGGCAGATACGCAGTATTTT.